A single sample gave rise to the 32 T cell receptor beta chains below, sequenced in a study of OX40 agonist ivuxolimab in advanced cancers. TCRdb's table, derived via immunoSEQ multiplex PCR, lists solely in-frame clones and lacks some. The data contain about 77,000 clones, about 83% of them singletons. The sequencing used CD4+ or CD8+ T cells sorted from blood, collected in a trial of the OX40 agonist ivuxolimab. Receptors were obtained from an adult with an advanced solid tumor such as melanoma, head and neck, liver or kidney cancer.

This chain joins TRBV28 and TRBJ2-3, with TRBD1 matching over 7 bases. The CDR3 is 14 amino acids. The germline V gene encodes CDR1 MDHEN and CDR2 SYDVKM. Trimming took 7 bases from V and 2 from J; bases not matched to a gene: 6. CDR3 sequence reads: CASTSGTATDTQYF. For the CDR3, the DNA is TGTGCCAGCACCTCCGGGACAGCCACAGATACGCAGTATTTT. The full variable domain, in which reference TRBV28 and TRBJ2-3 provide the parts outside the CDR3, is DVKVTQSSRYLVKRTGEKVFLECVQDMDHENMFWYRQDPGLGLRLIYFSYDVKMKEKGDIPEGYSVSREKKERFSLILESASTNQTSMYLCASTSGTATDTQYFGPGTRLTVL.

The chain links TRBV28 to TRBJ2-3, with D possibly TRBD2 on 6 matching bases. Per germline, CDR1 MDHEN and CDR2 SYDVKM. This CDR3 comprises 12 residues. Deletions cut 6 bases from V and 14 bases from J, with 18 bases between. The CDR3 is CASRGAGTPSYF. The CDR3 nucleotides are TGTGCCAGCAGAGGGGCCGGGACTCCCTCGTATTTT.

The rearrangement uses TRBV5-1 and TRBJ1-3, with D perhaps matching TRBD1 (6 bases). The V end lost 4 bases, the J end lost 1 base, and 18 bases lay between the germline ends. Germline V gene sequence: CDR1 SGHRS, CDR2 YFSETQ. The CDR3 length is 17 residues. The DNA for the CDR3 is TGCGCCAGCAGCCCCAGGGGCAGCCGGGGGTCTGGAAACACCATATATTTT. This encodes CASSPRGSRGSGNTIYF.

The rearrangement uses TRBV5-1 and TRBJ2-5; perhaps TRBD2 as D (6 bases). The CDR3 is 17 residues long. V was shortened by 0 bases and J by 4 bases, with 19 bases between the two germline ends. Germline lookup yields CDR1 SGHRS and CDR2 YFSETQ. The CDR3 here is CASSLGVLGGVLETQYF. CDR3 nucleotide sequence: TGCGCCAGCAGCTTGGGAGTCTTGGGCGGGGTGCTAGAGACCCAGTACTTC. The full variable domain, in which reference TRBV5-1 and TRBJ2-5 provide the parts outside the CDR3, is KAGVTQTPRYLIKTRGQQVTLSCSPISGHRSVSWYQQTPGQGLQFLFEYFSETQRNKGNFPGRFSGRQFSNSRSEMNVSTLELGDSALYLCASSLGVLGGVLETQYFGPGTRLLVL.

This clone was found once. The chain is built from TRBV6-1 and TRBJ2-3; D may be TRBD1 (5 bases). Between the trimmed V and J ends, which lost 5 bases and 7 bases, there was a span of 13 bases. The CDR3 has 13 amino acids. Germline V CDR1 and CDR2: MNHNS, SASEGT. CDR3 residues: CASSPGPGNTQYF. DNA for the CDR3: TGTGCCAGCAGTCCCGGACCAGGGAATACGCAGTATTTT.

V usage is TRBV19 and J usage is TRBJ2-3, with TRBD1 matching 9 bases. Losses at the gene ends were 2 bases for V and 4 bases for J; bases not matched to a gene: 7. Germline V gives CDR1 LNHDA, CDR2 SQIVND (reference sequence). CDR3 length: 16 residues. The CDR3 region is CASSILGTGSPDTQYF. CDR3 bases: TGTGCCAGTAGTATATTAGGGACAGGGAGTCCAGATACGCAGTATTTT.

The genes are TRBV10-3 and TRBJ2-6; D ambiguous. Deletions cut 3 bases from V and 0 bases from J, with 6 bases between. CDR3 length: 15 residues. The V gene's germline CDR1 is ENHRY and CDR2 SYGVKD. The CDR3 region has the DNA TGTGCCATCAGTGAACAGTTCTCTGGGGCCAACGTCCTGACTTTC. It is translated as CAISEQFSGANVLTF.

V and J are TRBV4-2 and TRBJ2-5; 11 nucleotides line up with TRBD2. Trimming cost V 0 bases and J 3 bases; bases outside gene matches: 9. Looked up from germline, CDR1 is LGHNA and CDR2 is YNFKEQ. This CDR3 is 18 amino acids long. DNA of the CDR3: TGTGCCAGCAGCCAAGATATAGCGGGGGGGAATATTAAAGAGACCCAGTACTTC. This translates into CASSQDIAGGNIKETQYF.

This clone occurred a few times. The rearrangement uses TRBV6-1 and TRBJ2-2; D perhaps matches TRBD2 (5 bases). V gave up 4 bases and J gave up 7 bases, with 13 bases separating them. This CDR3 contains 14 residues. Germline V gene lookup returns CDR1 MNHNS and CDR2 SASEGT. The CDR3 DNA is TGTGCCAGCAGTGTCCGGACTGGGGTCGGGGAGCTGTTTTTT. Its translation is CASSVRTGVGELFF.

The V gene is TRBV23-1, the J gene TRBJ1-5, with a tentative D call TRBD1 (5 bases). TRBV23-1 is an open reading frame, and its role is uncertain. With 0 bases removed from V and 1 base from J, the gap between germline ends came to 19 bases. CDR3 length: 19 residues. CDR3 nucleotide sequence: TGCGCCAGCAGTCAATCGACCCCCAGGGAGGGGAGGAGCAATCAGCCCCAGCATTTT. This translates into CASSQSTPREGRSNQPQHF.

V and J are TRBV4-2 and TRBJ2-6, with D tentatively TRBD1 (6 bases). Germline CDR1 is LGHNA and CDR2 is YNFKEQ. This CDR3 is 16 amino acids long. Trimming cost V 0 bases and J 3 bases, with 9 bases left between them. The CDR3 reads CASSQEGGSGANVLTF. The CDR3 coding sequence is TGTGCCAGCAGCCAAGAAGGGGGTAGTGGGGCCAACGTCCTGACTTTC.

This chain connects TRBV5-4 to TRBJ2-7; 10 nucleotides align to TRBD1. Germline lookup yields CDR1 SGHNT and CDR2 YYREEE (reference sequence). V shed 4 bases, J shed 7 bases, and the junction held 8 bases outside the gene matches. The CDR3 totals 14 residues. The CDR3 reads CASSNRQGAGEQYF. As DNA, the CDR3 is TGTGCCAGCAGCAATCGACAGGGGGCAGGAGAGCAGTACTTC.

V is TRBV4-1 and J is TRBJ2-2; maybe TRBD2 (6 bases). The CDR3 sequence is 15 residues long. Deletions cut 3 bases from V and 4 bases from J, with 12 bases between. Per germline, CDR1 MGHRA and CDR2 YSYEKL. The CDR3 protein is CASSHGGRSTGELFF. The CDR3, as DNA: TGCGCCAGCAGCCATGGGGGGAGAAGCACCGGGGAGCTGTTTTTT.

The CDR3 DNA reads TGTGCCAGCAGCTTGGCCTGGAGACAGGGGGATCAGCCCCAGCATTTT. Translating it yields CASSLAWRQGDQPQHF. The chain links TRBV5-4 to TRBJ1-5; 9 nucleotides align to TRBD1. CDR3 size: 16 residues. The V and J ends lost 0 bases and 5 bases, in that order; junction bases with no gene match: 6. In germline, CDR1 is SGHNT, CDR2 YYREEE (reference sequence).

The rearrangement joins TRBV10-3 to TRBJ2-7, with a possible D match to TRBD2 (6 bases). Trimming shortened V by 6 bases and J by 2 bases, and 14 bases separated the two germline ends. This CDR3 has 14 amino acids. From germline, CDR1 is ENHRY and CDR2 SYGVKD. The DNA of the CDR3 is TGTGCCATCAGCTCGGGACTCACCACCTACGAGCAGTACTTC. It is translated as CAISSGLTTYEQYF.

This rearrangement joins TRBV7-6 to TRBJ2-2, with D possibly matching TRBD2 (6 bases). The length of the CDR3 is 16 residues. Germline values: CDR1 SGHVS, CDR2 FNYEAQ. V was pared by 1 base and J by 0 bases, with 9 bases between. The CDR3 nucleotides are TGTGCCAGCAGCTTAGAAGCGGGTTCGAACACCGGGGAGCTGTTTTTT. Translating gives CASSLEAGSNTGELFF.

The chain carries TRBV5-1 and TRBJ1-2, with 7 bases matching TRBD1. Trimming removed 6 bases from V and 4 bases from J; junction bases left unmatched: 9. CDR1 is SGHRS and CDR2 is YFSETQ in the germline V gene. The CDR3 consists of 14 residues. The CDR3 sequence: CASKMAGGSYGYTF. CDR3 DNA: TGCGCCAGCAAGATGGCAGGGGGATCCTATGGCTACACCTTC.

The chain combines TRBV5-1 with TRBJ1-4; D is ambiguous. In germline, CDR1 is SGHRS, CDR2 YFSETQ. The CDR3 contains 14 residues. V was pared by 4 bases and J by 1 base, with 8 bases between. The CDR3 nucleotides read TGCGCCAGCAGCCTGTCCCTAACTAATGAAAAACTGTTTTTT. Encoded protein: CASSLSLTNEKLFF.

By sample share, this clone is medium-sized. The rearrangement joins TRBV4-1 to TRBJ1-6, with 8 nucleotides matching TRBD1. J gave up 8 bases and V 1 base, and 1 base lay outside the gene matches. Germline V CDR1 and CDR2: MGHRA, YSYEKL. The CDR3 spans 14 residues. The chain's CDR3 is CASSQGTGYSPLHF. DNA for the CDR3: TGCGCCAGCAGCCAAGGGACAGGGTATTCACCCCTCCACTTT.

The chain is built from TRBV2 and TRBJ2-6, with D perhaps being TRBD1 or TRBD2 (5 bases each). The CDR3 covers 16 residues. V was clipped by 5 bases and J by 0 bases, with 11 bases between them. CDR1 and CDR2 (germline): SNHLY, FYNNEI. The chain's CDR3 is CASSPGRSSGANVLTF. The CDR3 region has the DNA TGTGCCAGCAGTCCGGGACGTAGCTCTGGGGCCAACGTCCTGACTTTC.

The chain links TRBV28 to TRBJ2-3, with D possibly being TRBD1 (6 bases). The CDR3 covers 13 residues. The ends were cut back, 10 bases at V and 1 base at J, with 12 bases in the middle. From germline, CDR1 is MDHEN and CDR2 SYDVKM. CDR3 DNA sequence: TGTGCCATCAGGGGACCAGGCACAGATACGCAGTATTTT. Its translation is CAIRGPGTDTQYF. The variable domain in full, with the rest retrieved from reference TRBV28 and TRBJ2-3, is DVKVTQSSRYLVKRTGEKVFLECVQDMDHENMFWYRQDPGLGLRLIYFSYDVKMKEKGDIPEGYSVSREKKERFSLILESASTNQTSMYLCAIRGPGTDTQYFGPGTRLTVL.

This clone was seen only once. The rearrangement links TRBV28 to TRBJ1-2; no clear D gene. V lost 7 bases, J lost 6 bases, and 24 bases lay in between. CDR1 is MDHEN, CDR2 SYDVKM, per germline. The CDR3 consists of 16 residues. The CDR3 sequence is CASTTLGGRRRDGYTF. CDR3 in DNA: TGTGCCAGCACCACCCTGGGAGGGAGGCGGAGAGATGGCTACACCTTC.

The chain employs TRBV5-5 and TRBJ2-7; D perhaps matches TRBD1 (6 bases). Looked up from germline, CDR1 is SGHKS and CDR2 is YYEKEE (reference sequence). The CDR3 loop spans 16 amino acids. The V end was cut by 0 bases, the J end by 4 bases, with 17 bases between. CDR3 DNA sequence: TGTGCCAGCAGCTTGGATCCCTCCCCCAGGGGTTACGAGCAGTACTTC. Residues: CASSLDPSPRGYEQYF.

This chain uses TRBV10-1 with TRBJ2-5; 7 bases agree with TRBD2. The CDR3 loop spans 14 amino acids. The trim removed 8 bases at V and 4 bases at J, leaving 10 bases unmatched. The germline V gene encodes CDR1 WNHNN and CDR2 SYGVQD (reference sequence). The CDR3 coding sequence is TGCGCCAGCTCTCGGGCGGGAGTAGGAGAGACCCAGTACTTC. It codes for CASSRAGVGETQYF.

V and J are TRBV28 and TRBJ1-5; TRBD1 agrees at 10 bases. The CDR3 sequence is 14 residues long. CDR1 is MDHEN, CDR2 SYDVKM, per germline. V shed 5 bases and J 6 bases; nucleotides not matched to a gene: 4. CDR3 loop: CASSTTGGGQPQHF. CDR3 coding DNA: TGTGCCAGCAGTACGACAGGGGGCGGTCAGCCCCAGCATTTT. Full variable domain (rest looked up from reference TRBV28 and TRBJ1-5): DVKVTQSSRYLVKRTGEKVFLECVQDMDHENMFWYRQDPGLGLRLIYFSYDVKMKEKGDIPEGYSVSREKKERFSLILESASTNQTSMYLCASSTTGGGQPQHFGDGTRLSIL.

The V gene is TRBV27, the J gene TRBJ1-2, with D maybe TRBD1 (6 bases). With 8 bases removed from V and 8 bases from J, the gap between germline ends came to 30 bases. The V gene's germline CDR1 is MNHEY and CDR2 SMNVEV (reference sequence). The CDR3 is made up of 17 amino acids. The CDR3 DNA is TGTGCCAGCGGGGATATAACCTGGGGGCTTTCCCTAGCCGGCTACACCTTC. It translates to CASGDITWGLSLAGYTF.

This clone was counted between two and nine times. The CDR3 nucleotides are TGTGCCAGCAGCTCCAGGGGCTCTGGAAACACCATATATTTT. Its protein product is CASSSRGSGNTIYF. The rearrangement uses TRBV7-8 and TRBJ1-3, with D tentatively TRBD1 (6 bases). This CDR3 is built from 14 residues. Germline-derived CDR1 and CDR2 are SGHVS and FQNEAQ. V was clipped by 4 bases and J by 0 bases, with 7 bases between them.

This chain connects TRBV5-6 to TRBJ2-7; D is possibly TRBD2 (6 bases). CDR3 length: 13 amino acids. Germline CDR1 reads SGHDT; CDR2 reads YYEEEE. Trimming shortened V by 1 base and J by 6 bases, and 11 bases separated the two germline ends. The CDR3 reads CASSLNLGGEQYF. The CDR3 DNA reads TGTGCCAGCAGCTTGAACCTCGGGGGCGAGCAGTACTTC. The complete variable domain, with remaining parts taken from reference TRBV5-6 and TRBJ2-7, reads DAGVTQSPTHLIKTRGQQVTLRCSPKSGHDTVSWYQQALGQGPQFIFQYYEEEERQRGNFPDRFSGHQFPNYSSELNVNALLLGDSALYLCASSLNLGGEQYFGPGTRLTVT.

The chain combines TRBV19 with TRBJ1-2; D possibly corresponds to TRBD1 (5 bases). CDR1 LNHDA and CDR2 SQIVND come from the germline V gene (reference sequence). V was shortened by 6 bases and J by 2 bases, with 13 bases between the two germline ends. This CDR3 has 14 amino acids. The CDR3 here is CASSRRDGNYGYTF. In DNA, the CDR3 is TGTGCCAGTAGCCGAAGGGACGGAAACTATGGCTACACCTTC.

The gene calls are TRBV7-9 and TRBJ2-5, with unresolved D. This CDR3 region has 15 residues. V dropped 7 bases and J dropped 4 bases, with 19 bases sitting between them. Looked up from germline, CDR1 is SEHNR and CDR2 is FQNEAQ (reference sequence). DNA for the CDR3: TGTGCCAGCACACCCTTCAGCGCCGGGCGAGAGACCCAGTACTTC. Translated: CASTPFSAGRETQYF.

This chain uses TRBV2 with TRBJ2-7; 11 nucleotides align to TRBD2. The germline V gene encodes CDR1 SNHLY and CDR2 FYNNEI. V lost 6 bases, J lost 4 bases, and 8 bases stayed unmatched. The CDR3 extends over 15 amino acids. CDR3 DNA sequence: TGTGCCAGCAGCGAGATGGGACTAGCGGATTACGAGCAGTACTTC. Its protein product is CASSEMGLADYEQYF.

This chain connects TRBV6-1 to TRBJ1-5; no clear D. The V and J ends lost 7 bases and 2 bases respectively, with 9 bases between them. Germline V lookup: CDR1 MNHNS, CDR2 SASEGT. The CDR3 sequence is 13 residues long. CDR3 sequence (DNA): TGTGCCAGCACCTCGTTGGGCAATCAGCCCCAGCATTTT. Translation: CASTSLGNQPQHF.